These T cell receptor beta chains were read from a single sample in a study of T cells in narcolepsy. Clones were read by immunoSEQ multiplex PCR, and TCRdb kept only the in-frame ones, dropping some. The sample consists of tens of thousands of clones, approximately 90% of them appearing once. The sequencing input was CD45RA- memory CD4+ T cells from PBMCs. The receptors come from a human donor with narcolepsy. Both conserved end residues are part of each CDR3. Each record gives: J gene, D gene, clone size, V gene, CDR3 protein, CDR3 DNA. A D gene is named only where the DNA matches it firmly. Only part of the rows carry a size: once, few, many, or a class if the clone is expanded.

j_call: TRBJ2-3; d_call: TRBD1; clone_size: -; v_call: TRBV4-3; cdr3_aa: CASSQVYRGPSTDTQYF; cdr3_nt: TGCGCCAGCAGCCAAGTTTACAGGGGTCCTAGCACAGATACGCAGTATTTT
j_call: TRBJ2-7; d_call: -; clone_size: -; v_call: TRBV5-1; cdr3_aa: CASSDGGGGHFGQYF; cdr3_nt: TGCGCCAGCAGCGACGGAGGCGGGGGACACTTTGGGCAGTACTTC
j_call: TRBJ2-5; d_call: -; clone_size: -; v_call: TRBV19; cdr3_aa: CASQPGRISETQYF; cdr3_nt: TGTGCCAGCCAACCCGGACGTATATCGGAGACCCAGTACTTC
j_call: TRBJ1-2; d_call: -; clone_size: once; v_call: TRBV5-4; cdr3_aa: CASSPGGQSTNYGYTF; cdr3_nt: TGTGCCAGCAGCCCTGGAGGCCAGAGTACTAACTATGGCTACACCTTC
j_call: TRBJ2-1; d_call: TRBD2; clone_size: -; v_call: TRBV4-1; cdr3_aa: CASSHSPPLAGAPVHNEQFF; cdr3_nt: TGCGCCAGCAGCCACTCGCCCCCACTAGCGGGGGCCCCCGTGCACAATGAGCAGTTCTTC
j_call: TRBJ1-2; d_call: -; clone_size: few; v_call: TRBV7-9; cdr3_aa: CASSQTTFYGYTF; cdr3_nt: TGTGCCAGCAGCCAAACGACTTTCTATGGCTACACCTTC
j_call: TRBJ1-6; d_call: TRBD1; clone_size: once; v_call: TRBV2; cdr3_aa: CASSFDRDRTPLHF; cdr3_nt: TGTGCCAGCAGTTTTGACAGGGACAGAACACCCCTCCACTTT
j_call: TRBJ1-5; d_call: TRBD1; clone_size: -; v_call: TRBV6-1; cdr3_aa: CASRPATGEGQPQHF; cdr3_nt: TGTGCCAGCAGGCCGGCCACAGGGGAGGGTCAGCCCCAGCATTTT
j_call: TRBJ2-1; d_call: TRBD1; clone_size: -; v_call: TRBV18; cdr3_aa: CASSPGTANNEQFF; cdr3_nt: TGTGCCAGCTCACCCGGGACAGCCAACAATGAGCAGTTCTTC
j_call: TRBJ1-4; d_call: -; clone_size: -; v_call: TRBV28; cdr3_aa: CASGLSGVGNEKLFF; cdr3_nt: TGTGCCAGCGGATTATCGGGAGTGGGGAATGAAAAACTGTTTTTT
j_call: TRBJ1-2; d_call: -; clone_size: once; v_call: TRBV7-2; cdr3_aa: CASSLGFGGISDGYTF; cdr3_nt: TGTGCCAGCAGCTTAGGGTTTGGGGGGATTTCGGATGGCTACACCTTC
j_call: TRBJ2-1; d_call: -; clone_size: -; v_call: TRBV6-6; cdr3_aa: CASSYPKNEQFF; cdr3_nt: TGTGCCAGCAGTTACCCCAAAAATGAGCAGTTCTTC
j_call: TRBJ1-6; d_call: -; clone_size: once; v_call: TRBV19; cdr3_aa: CASSMEGTGALHF; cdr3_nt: TGTGCCAGTAGTATGGAGGGCACGGGGGCCCTCCACTTT
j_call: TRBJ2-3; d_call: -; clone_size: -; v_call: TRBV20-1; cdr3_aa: CSASPLDTQYF; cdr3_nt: TGCAGTGCTAGCCCATTGGATACGCAGTATTTT
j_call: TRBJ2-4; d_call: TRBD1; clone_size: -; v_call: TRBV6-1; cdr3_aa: CASSQTGTGVNIQYF; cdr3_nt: TGTGCCAGCAGTCAAACCGGGACAGGGGTGAACATTCAGTACTTC
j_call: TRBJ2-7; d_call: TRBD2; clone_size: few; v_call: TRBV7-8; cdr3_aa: CASSLKRGSHEQYF; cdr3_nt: TGTGCCAGCAGCCTTAAGCGGGGGTCCCACGAGCAGTACTTC